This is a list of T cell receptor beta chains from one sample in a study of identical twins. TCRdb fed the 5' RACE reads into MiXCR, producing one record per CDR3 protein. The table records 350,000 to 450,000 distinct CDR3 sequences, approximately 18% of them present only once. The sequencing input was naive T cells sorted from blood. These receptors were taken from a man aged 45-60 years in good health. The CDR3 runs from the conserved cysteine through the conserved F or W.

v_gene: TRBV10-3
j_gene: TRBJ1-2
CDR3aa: CAIRMEGAGFDGYTF

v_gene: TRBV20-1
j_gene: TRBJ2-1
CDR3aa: CSARQATSGGAGYNEQFF

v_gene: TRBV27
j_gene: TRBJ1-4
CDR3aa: CASSFRGRNEKLFF

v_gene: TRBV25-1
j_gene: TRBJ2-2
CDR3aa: CASSLATFTGELFF

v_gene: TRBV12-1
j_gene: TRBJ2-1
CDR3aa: CASSFRFTEYNEQFF

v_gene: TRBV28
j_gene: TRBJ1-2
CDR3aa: CASSGNRVIVHGYTF

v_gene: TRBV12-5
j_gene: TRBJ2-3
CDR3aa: CASAGSGTDTQYF

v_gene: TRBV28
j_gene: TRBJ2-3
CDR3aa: CASSRTGVRADTQYF

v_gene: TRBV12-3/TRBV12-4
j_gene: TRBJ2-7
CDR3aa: CASSFVGLASYEQYF

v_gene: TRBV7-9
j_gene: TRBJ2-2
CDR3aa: CASSPTWQGITGELFF

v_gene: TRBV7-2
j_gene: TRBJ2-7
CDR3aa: CASSLVPEYEQYF

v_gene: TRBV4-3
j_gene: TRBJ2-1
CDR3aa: CASSQDRGAEQFF

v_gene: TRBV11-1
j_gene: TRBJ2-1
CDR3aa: CASSLRQSTVEQFF

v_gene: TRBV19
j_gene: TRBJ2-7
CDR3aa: CASSPGLAFYEQYF

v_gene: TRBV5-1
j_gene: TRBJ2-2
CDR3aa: CASSLAVPRNTGELFF

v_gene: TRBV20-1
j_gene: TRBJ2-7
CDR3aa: CSARDHGGTDYEQYF

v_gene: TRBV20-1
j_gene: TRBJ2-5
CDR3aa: CSAQVRVSWYQETQYF

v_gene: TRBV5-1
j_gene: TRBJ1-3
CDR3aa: CASRGYPGNTIYF

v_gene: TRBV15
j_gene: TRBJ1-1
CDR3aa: CATSRDLMNTEAFF

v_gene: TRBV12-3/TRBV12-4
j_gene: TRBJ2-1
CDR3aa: CASSLILEFQRFF

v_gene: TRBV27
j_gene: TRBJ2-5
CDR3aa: CASSSAPRSRETQYF

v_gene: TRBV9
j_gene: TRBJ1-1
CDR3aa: CASSVERAGEAFF

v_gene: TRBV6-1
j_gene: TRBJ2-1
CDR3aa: CASSRSRETFYNEQFF